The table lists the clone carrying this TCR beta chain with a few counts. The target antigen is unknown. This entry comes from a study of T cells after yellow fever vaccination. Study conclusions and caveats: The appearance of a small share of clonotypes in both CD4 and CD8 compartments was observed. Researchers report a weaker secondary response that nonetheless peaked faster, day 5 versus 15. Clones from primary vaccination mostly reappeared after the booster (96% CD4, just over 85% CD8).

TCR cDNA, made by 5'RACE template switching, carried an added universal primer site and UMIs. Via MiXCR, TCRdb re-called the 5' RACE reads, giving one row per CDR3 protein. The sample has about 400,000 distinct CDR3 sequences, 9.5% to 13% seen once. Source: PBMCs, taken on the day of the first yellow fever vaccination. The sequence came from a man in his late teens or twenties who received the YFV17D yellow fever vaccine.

In nucleotides, the CDR3 is TGCGCCAGCAGCCAGGGAAGTGGGAGCTCCTACGAGCAGTACTTC. Its translation is CASSQGSGSSYEQYF. This sequence joins TRBV4-1 and TRBJ2-7; weak D call: TRBD2 (5 bases). This CDR3 comprises 15 residues. CDR1 and CDR2 from the germline V gene are MGHRA and YSYEKL. Trimming took 3 bases from V and 0 from J, leaving 12 bases between them.